These 28 T cell receptor beta chains originate from one sample sequenced in a study of cytomegalovirus exposure and HLA in healthy donors. The PCR made use of 60 Vbeta and 13 Jbeta primers. The data were produced by immunoSEQ multiplex PCR, yet TCRdb's version contains in-frame clones alone and is incomplete. The top ten hold 6.3% of the sample, which has 120,000 or so clones, around three quarters seen once. Material for sequencing was PBMCs. Receptor source: a woman between 40 and 50 years old in good health and CMV-seronegative.

CDR3 sequence reads: CASSLGTGYGQPQHF. DNA for the CDR3: TGTGCCAGCAGCTTAGGGACAGGGTATGGTCAGCCCCAGCATTTT. V gene TRBV5-5 combines with J gene TRBJ1-5, with 9 bases identical to TRBD1. The ends lost 2 bases at V and 6 bases at J; junction bases unmatched: 6. The CDR3 extends over 15 amino acids. Germline assignment: CDR1 SGHKS and CDR2 YYEKEE (reference sequence).

This clone was detected only once. The rearrangement uses TRBV6-5 and TRBJ2-1; D not certain. The germline V gene encodes CDR1 MNHEY and CDR2 SVGAGI. This CDR3 has 14 amino acids. The ends were cut back, 2 bases at V and 3 bases at J, with 8 bases in the middle. The CDR3 DNA reads as TGTGCCAGCAGTTACGCCGGCGGCTACAATGAGCAGTTCTTC. Residues: CASSYAGGYNEQFF.

This chain connects TRBV19 to TRBJ2-7, with TRBD2 matching over 9 bases. The CDR3 length is 15 residues. The J segment lost 5 bases and the V segment lost 4 bases, leaving 9 bases of the junction unmatched. Germline lookup yields CDR1 LNHDA and CDR2 SQIVND (reference sequence). This CDR3 reads CASSRIIAGDNEQYF. CDR3 nucleotide sequence: TGTGCCAGTAGTAGAATAATAGCGGGAGATAACGAGCAGTACTTC.

Only a few counts were recorded for this clone. V gene TRBV10-3 combines with J gene TRBJ2-1; TRBD1 agrees at 9 bases. V trimming: 8 bases; J trimming: 8 bases; junction bases outside the gene matches: 19. CDR1 and CDR2 (germline): ENHRY, SYGVKD. The CDR3 consists of 17 residues. The chain's CDR3 is CAISQGTGSPGGHEQFF. CDR3 bases: TGTGCCATCTCCCAGGGGACAGGGAGTCCCGGAGGCCATGAGCAGTTCTTC.

V is TRBV19 and J is TRBJ1-5; TRBD1 matches 9 bases. CDR1 LNHDA and CDR2 SQIVND come from the germline V gene (reference sequence). The CDR3 covers 17 residues. Trimming at V came to 4 bases and at J to 6 bases, leaving 13 bases not matched to a gene. The CDR3 DNA sequence: TGTGCCAGTAGTACGGGACAGGGAGGAGGACGCGGTCAGCCCCAGCATTTT. Its translation: CASSTGQGGGRGQPQHF.

The chain uses TRBV7-2 and TRBJ2-5; D is unresolved. The CDR3 sequence is 13 residues long. Germline CDR1 is SGHTA and CDR2 is FQGNSA. V was cut by 1 base and J by 3 bases, with 6 bases left in between. This chain's CDR3 is CASSLDVEETQYF. The DNA for the CDR3 is TGTGCCAGCAGCTTAGACGTAGAAGAGACCCAGTACTTC.

In its sample, this clone was seen a few times. The chain recombines TRBV7-3 with TRBJ2-7; weak D call: TRBD1 (6 bases). V lost 0 bases and J 6 bases, leaving 12 bases between the germline ends. In germline, CDR1 is SGHTA, CDR2 FQGTGA. The CDR3 contains 14 residues. The CDR3 sequence: CASSLTTGSGEQYF. The CDR3 DNA is TGTGCCAGCAGCTTAACCACAGGGTCAGGCGAGCAGTACTTC.

This clone was seen a single time. V gene TRBV6-4 combines with J gene TRBJ1-1, with 7 bases matching TRBD1. Unmatched junction bases numbered 4, after V lost 4 bases and J lost 2 bases. Germline values: CDR1 MRHNA, CDR2 SNTAGT. The CDR3 covers 14 residues. CDR3 DNA sequence: TGTGCCAGCAGTGCCCAGGGGGGCAACACTGAAGCTTTCTTT. This encodes CASSAQGGNTEAFF.

The chain joins TRBV7-6 to TRBJ1-5, with D perhaps matching TRBD1 (5 bases). V lost 1 base and J 2 bases, leaving 6 bases between the germline ends. This CDR3 has 14 residues. Germline assignment: CDR1 SGHVS and CDR2 FNYEAQ. CDR3 bases: TGTGCCAGCAGCTTAGAACAGGGCAATCAGCCCCAGCATTTT. Translated, it gives CASSLEQGNQPQHF.

The chain's CDR3 is CASSLSTGVSGNTIYF. The CDR3 DNA is TGTGCCAGCTCATTATCGACAGGGGTCTCTGGAAACACCATATATTTT. The chain employs TRBV18 and TRBJ1-3; TRBD1 matches at 8 bases. The CDR3 contains 16 residues. Germline values: CDR1 KGHSH, CDR2 LQKENI. The junction had 6 bases not matched to a gene; V was cut back by 5 bases and J by 0 bases.

For the CDR3, the DNA is TGTGCCAGTAACTCGGACTCTAACTCTGGGGCCAACGTCCTGACTTTC. It specifies CASNSDSNSGANVLTF. The J gene is TRBJ2-6, the V gene TRBV19; weak D call: TRBD2 (5 bases). Trimming cost V 7 bases and J 0 bases, with 13 bases left between them. The CDR3 has 16 amino acids. CDR1 LNHDA and CDR2 SQIVND come from the germline V gene (reference sequence).

This clone was recorded only once. The rearrangement uses TRBV28 and TRBJ2-7, with TRBD1 matching 7 bases. CDR1 MDHEN and CDR2 SYDVKM come from the germline V gene. The CDR3 totals 15 residues. The V gene end was trimmed by 6 bases and the J gene end by 4 bases; junction bases not matched to a gene: 12. This CDR3 is CASSPLGQVEYEQYF. CDR3 DNA sequence: TGTGCCAGCAGCCCCCTCGGACAGGTCGAATACGAGCAGTACTTC.

The count of this clone is one. The chain links TRBV7-9 to TRBJ2-5, with D possibly TRBD1 on 5 matching bases. CDR1 and CDR2 from the germline V gene are SEHNR and FQNEAQ (reference sequence). The CDR3 has 14 amino acids. V was clipped by 5 bases and J by 2 bases, with 12 bases between them. The CDR3 is CASSPRQIQETQYF. CDR3 in DNA: TGTGCCAGCAGCCCCAGACAGATACAAGAGACCCAGTACTTC.

This chain joins TRBV28 and TRBJ1-2, with 12 bases lining up with TRBD1. V was pared by 6 bases and J by 7 bases, with 6 bases of the junction left unmatched. Germline V lookup: CDR1 MDHEN, CDR2 SYDVKM. The CDR3 is 14 residues long. The CDR3 loop is CASSPGQGASGYTF. The CDR3 nucleotides read TGTGCCAGCAGCCCGGGACAGGGGGCAAGTGGCTACACCTTC.

J is TRBJ1-1 and V is TRBV6-6; 7 bases fit TRBD1. Germline CDR1 is MNHNY and CDR2 is SVGAGI (reference sequence). This CDR3 comprises 13 residues. J lost 12 bases, V lost 0 bases, and 7 bases had no gene match. Here the CDR3 reads CASSYSRGGIPFF. CDR3 DNA sequence: TGTGCCAGCAGTTACTCGAGAGGGGGCATACCTTTCTTT.

The genes are TRBV4-1 and TRBJ2-1; D may be TRBD1 (6 bases). The germline gives CDR1 MGHRA, CDR2 YSYEKL. The CDR3 has 13 residues. The V end was cut by 4 bases, the J end by 7 bases, with 11 bases between. In DNA, the CDR3 is TGCGCCAGCAGCCCACAGGGACCTAATGAGCAGTTCTTC. Translation: CASSPQGPNEQFF.

The chain employs TRBV15 and TRBJ2-5; TRBD1 might be the D (5 bases). Trimming pared 2 bases from V and 9 bases from J, leaving 16 bases between. CDR1 is LNHNV and CDR2 is YYDKDF in the germline V gene (reference sequence). This CDR3 is built from 14 residues. The CDR3 spells CATSRSPQGEAQYF. CDR3 coding DNA: TGTGCCACCAGCAGATCCCCCCAGGGTGAGGCCCAGTACTTC.

The chain is built from TRBV7-2 and TRBJ2-1; the D gene is possibly TRBD2 (7 bases). Trimming stripped 4 bases from V and 4 bases from J, with 23 bases between. Germline-derived CDR1 and CDR2 are SGHTA and FQGNSA. The CDR3 has 18 amino acids. CDR3 sequence: CASSYSIRGRGDYNEQFF. DNA for the CDR3: TGTGCCAGCAGCTATAGTATTCGTGGGAGGGGGGATTACAATGAGCAGTTCTTC.

The rearrangement links TRBV7-2 to TRBJ2-7, with 8 positions matching TRBD1. The V segment lost 3 bases and the J segment 6 bases; nucleotides outside the gene matches: 7. This CDR3 spans 14 amino acids. Germline V gene sequence: CDR1 SGHTA, CDR2 FQGNSA. The CDR3 sequence: CASSLEATGAEQYF. The CDR3 DNA reads TGTGCCAGCAGCTTGGAAGCGACAGGGGCCGAGCAGTACTTC.

This rearrangement joins TRBV29-1 to TRBJ2-3, with 8 bases identical to TRBD2. V lost 2 bases and J lost 4; bases outside the gene matches: 8. Germline CDR1 reads SQVTM; CDR2 reads ANQGSEA. The CDR3 is made up of 15 amino acids. DNA for the CDR3: TGCAGCGTTGAAATAGCGGGAATGGGTTCAGATACGCAGTATTTT. Protein sequence: CSVEIAGMGSDTQYF.

The chain carries TRBV7-9 and TRBJ1-5; D might be TRBD1 (5 bases). Looked up from germline, CDR1 is SEHNR and CDR2 is FQNEAQ (reference sequence). Trimming left V 5 bases short and J 12 bases short, with 14 bases between. CDR3 size: 12 residues. The CDR3: CASSDRLGGQHF. The CDR3, as DNA: TGTGCCAGCAGCGACCGACTGGGGGGCCAGCATTTT.

V usage is TRBV10-3 and J usage is TRBJ2-7, with a weak D call TRBD2 (6 bases). This CDR3 comprises 14 residues. Germline values: CDR1 ENHRY, CDR2 SYGVKD. Trimming removed 0 bases from V and 3 bases from J, with 9 bases in between. CDR3 loop: CAISESIADYEQYF. DNA for the CDR3: TGTGCCATCAGTGAGTCGATAGCGGACTACGAGCAGTACTTC.

This chain links TRBV5-1 with TRBJ1-2, with D possibly matching TRBD1 (6 bases). Germline lookup yields CDR1 SGHRS and CDR2 YFSETQ. This CDR3 is built from 14 residues. The V and J ends lost 7 bases and 3 bases respectively, with 16 bases between them. The CDR3 coding sequence is TGCGCCAGCGGCCAGACACAGGGAGACTATGGCTACACCTTC. Its translation: CASGQTQGDYGYTF.

This rearrangement joins TRBV18 to TRBJ1-1; D is unclear. CDR1 and CDR2 (germline): KGHSH, LQKENI. Trimming stripped 5 bases from V and 3 bases from J, with 16 bases between. The CDR3 is made up of 15 amino acids. CDR3 nucleotide sequence: TGTGCCAGCTCATCACTCGACGGCGGGGACACTGAAGCTTTCTTT. Residues: CASSSLDGGDTEAFF.

This chain links TRBV4-3 with TRBJ1-6; no firm D call. The CDR3 runs 15 residues. The V end lost 0 bases, the J end lost 6 bases, and 9 bases lay between the germline ends. Germline-derived CDR1 and CDR2 are LGHNA and YSLEER. This CDR3 is CASSQEPGLNSPLHF. The CDR3 bases are TGCGCCAGCAGCCAAGAACCAGGACTTAATTCACCCCTCCACTTT.

This clone was seen more than once but under ten times. The V call is TRBV7-8, the J call TRBJ2-7; 10 nucleotides agree with TRBD2. The V and J ends lost 2 bases and 5 bases, in that order; junction bases with no gene match: 6. Germline V gives CDR1 SGHVS, CDR2 FQNEAQ. The CDR3 length is 15 residues. In DNA, the CDR3 is TGTGCCAGCAGCTTAACTAGCGGGATTAAGGACGAGCAGTACTTC. Amino acid sequence: CASSLTSGIKDEQYF.

With respect to this clone: An end of the junction does not agree with germline; a read error may underlie this. This rearrangement joins TRBV7-9 to TRBJ1-2, with no clear D. The length of the CDR3 is 15 residues. From germline, CDR1 is SEHNR and CDR2 FQNEAQ (reference sequence). CDR3 nucleotide sequence: TGTTCCAGCAGCTTATTATCGCGCGGCCGCTCGGGCTACACCTTC. It is translated as CSSSLLSRGRSGYTF.

This clone has a handful of counts. The genes are TRBV6-6 and TRBJ2-7; D might be TRBD1 (6 bases). CDR3 length: 12 residues. In germline, CDR1 is MNHNY, CDR2 SVGAGI (reference sequence). Trimming cost V 0 bases and J 7 bases, with 7 bases left between them. In DNA form, the CDR3 reads TGTGCCAGCAGTTACTCGACAGGAGAGCAGTACTTC. Its protein is CASSYSTGEQYF.